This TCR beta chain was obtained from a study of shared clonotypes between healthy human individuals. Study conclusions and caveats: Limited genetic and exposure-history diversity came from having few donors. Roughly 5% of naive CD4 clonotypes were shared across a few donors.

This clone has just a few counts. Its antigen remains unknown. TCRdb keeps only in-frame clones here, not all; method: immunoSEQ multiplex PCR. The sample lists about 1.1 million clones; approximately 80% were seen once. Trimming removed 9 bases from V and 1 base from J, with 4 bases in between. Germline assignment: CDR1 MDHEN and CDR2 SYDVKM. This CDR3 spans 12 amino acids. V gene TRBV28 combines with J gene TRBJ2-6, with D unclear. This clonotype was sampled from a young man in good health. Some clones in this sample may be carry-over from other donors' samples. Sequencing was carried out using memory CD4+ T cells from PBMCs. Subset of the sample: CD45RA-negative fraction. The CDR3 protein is CASKSGANVLTF. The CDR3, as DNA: TGTGCCAGTAAGTCTGGGGCCAACGTCCTGACTTTC.